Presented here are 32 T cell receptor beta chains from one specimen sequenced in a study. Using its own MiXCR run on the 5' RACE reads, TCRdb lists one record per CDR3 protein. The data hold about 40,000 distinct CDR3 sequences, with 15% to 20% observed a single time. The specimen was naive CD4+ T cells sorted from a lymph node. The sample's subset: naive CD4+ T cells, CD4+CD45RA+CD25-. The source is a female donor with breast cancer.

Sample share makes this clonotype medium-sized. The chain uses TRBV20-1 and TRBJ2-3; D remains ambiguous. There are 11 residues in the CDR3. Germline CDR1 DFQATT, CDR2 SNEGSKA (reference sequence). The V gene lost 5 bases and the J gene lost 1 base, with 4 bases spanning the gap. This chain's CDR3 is CSAEGTDTQYF. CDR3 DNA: TGCAGTGCTGAGGGCACAGATACGCAGTATTTT.

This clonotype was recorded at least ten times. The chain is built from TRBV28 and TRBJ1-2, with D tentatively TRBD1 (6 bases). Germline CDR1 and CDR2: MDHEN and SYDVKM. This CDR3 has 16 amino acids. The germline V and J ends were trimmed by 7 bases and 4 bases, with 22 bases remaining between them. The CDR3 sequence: CASTQFMQTGGYGYTF. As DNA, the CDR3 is TGTGCCAGCACCCAATTCATGCAGACAGGCGGCTATGGCTACACCTTC.

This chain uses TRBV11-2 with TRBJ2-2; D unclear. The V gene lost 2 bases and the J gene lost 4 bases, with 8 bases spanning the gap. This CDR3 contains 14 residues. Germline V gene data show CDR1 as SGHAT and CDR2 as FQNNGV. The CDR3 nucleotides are TGTGCCAGCAGCTTAAGTCTTGCCACCGGGGAGCTGTTTTTT. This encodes CASSLSLATGELFF.

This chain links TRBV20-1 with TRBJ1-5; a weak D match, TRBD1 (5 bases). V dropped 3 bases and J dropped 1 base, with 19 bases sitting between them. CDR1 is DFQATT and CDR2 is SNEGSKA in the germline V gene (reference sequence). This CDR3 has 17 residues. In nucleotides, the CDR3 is TGCAGTGCTAGGATGGCAGGAGGGGATTTAAGCAATCAGCCCCAGCATTTT. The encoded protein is CSARMAGGDLSNQPQHF.

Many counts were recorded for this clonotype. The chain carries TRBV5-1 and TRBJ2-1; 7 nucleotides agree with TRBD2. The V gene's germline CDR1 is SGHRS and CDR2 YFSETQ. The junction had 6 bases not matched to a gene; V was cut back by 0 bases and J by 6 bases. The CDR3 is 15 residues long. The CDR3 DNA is TGCGCCAGCAGCTTGGGAACGGGAGGAACCAATGAGCAGTTCTTC. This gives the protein CASSLGTGGTNEQFF.

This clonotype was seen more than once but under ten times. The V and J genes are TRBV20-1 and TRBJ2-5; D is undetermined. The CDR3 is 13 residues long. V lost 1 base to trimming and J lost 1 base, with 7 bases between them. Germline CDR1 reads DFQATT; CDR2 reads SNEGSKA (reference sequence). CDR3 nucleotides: TGCAGTGCTAGAGCCGAAACCCAAGAGACCCAGTACTTC. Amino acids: CSARAETQETQYF.

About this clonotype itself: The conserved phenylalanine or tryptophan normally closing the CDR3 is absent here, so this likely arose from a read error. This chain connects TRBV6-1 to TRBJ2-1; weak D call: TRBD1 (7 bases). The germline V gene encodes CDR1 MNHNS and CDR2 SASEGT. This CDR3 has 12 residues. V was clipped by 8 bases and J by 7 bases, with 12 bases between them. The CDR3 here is CASHAGGNEQFL. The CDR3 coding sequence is TGTGCCAGCCACGCAGGGGGGAATGAGCAGTTCCTC.

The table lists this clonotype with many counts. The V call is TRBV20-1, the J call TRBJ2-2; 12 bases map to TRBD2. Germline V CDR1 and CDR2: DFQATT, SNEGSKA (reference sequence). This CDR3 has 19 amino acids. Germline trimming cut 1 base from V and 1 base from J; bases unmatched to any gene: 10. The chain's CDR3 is CSARGTTSGGTMNTGELFF. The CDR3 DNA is TGCAGTGCTAGAGGTACCACTAGCGGGGGGACCATGAACACCGGGGAGCTGTTTTTT.

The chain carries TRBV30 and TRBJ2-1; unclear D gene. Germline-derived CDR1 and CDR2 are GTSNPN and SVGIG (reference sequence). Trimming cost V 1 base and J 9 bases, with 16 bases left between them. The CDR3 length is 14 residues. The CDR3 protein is CAWSGRKGFLEQFF. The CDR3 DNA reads TGTGCCTGGAGTGGTCGTAAAGGCTTCCTTGAGCAGTTCTTC.

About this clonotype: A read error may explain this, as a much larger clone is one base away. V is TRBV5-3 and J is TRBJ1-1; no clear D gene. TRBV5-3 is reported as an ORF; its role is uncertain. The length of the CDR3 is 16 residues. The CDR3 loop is CARSLAATSRATEAIF. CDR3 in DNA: TGTGCCAGAAGCTTGGCCGCGACCTCGAGGGCCACTGAAGCTATCTTT.

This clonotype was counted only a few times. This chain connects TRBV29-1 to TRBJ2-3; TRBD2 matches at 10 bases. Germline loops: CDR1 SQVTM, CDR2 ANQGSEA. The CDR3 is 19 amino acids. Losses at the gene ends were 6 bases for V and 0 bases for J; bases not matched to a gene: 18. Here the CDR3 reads CSVVPLGLARGLSTDTQYF. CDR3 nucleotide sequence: TGCAGCGTGGTACCCTTGGGACTAGCGAGAGGCCTTAGCACAGATACGCAGTATTTT.

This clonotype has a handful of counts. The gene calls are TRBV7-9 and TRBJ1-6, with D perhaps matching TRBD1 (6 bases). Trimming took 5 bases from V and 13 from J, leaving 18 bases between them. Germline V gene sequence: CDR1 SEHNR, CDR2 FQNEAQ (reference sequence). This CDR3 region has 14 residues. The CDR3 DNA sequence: TGTGCCAGCAGCAGCCAGGGGAGAGGATCGCCCCTCCACTTT. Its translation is CASSSQGRGSPLHF.

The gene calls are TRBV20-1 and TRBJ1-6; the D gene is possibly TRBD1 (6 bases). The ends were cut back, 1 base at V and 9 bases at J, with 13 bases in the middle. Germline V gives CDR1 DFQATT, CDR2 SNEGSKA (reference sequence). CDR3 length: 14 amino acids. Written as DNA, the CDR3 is TGCAGTGCTAGAGCATGGGACACAAGTTCACCCCTCCACTTT. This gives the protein CSARAWDTSSPLHF.

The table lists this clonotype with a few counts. CDR3 coding DNA: TGCAGTGCTAGGGCTAGAATGGACGCTGAAGCTTTCTTT. Its translation: CSARARMDAEAFF. The chain has TRBV20-1 and TRBJ1-1; D gene ambiguous. The CDR3 is 13 residues long. The V gene's germline CDR1 is DFQATT and CDR2 SNEGSKA (reference sequence). V lost 3 bases, J lost 6 bases, and 14 bases lay in between.

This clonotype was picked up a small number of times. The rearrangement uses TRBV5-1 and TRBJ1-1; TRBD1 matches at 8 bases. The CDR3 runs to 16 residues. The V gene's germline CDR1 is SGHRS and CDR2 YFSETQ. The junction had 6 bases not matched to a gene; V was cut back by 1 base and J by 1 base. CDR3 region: CASSLSGGSRNTEAFF. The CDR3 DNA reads TGCGCCAGCAGCTTGTCAGGGGGCAGTCGGAACACTGAAGCTTTCTTT.

The CDR3, as DNA: TGTGCCAGCAGCTTAGAGCCCTCCCGAGCGGGAGGGCCCAGGTCCACAGATACGCAGTATTTT. The encoded protein is CASSLEPSRAGGPRSTDTQYF. The chain joins TRBV7-6 to TRBJ2-3; TRBD2 aligns across 10 bases. CDR3 length: 21 residues. Germline CDR1 and CDR2: SGHVS and FNYEAQ. Trimming took 1 base from V and 2 from J; bases not matched to a gene: 18.

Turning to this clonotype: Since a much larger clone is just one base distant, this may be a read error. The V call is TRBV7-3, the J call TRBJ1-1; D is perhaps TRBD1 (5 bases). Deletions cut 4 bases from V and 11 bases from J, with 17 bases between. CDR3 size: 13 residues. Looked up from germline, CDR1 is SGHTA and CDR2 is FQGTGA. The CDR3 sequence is CASSSSRQSDAFF. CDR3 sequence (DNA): TGTGCCAGCAGCTCTAGCCGACAGTCGGATGCTTTCTTT.

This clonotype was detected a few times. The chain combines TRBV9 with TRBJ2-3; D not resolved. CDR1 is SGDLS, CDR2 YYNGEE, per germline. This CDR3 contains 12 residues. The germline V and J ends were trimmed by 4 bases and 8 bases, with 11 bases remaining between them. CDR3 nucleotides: TGTGCCAGCAGCCTAGACAAGGGTACGCAGTATTTT. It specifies CASSLDKGTQYF.

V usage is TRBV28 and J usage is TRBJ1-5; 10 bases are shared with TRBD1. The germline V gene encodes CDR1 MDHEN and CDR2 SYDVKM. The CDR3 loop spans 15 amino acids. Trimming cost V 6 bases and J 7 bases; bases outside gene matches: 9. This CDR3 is CASRLPSDRGQPQHF. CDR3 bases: TGTGCCAGCAGATTACCCTCGGACAGGGGGCAGCCCCAGCATTTT.

CDR3 DNA: TGCGCCAGCAGCTTGTACACGGGAGGGAACACCGGGGAGCTGTTTTTT. Amino acid sequence: CASSLYTGGNTGELFF. V usage is TRBV5-1 and J usage is TRBJ2-2, with 7 bases aligning to TRBD2. The CDR3 extends over 16 amino acids. Germline CDR1 is SGHRS and CDR2 is YFSETQ. Germline trimming cut 1 base from V and 1 base from J; bases unmatched to any gene: 4.

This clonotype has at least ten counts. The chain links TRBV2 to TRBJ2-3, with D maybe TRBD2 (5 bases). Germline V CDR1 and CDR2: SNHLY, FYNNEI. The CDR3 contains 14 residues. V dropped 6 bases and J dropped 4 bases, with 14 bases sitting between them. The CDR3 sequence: CASRREGPSDTQYF. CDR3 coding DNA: TGTGCCAGCAGGAGAGAGGGCCCCTCAGATACGCAGTATTTT.

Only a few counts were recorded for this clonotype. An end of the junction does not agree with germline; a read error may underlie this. As DNA, the CDR3 is TGTGCCAGCAGTTACCAGGGACAGGACAGCACCTCACCCCGCCACTTT. Protein: CASSYQGQDSTSPRHF. The chain links TRBV6-5 to TRBJ1-6, with 8 nucleotides matching TRBD1. The CDR3 spans 16 residues. In germline, CDR1 is MNHEY, CDR2 SVGAGI.

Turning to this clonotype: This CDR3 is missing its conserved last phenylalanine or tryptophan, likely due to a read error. The CDR3: CNAAGGRAIMSEQFS. The CDR3 DNA follows: TGCAACGCGGCCGGTGGGAGGGCTATAATGTCTGAGCAGTTCTCC. The chain employs TRBV29-1 and TRBJ2-1; TRBD2 aligns across 7 bases. The germline CDR1 and CDR2 sequences are SQVTM and ANQGSEA. The CDR3 is 15 residues long.

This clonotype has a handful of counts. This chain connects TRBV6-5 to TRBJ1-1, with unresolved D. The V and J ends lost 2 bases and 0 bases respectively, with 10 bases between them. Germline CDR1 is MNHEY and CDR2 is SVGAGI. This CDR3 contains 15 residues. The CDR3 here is CASSYTGLMNTEAFF. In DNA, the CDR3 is TGTGCCAGCAGTTACACCGGGCTCATGAACACTGAAGCTTTCTTT.

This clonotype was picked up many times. CDR3 coding DNA: TGCAGTGCTAGTGACAACAATCAGCCCCAGCATTTT. Its protein is CSASDNNQPQHF. This chain links TRBV20-1 with TRBJ1-5; D unclear. This CDR3 region has 12 residues. From germline, CDR1 is DFQATT and CDR2 SNEGSKA (reference sequence). Trimming removed 3 bases from V and 3 bases from J, with 6 bases in between.

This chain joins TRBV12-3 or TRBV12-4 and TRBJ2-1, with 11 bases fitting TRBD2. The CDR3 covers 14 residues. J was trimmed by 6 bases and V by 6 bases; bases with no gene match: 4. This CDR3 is CASSSSGRPNEQFF. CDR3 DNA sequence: TGTGCCAGCAGCTCTAGCGGGAGGCCCAATGAGCAGTTCTTC.

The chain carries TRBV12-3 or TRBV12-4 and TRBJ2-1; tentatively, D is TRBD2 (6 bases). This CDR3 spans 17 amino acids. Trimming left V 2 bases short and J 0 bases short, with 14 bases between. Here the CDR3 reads CASSLLLAVPSYNEQFF. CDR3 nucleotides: TGTGCCAGCAGTTTATTGTTAGCGGTCCCCTCCTACAATGAGCAGTTCTTC.

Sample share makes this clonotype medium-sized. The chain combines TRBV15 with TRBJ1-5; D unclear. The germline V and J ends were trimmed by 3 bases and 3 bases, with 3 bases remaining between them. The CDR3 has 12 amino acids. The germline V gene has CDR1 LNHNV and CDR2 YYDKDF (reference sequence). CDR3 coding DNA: TGTGCCACCAGCAGGGACAATCAGCCCCAGCATTTT. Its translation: CATSRDNQPQHF.

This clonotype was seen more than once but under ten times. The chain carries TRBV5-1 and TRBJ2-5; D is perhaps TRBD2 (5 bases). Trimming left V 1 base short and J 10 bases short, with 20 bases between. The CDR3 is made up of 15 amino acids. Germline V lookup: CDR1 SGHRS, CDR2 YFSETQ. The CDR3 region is CASSLYGSSEEGQYF. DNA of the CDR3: TGCGCCAGCAGCTTGTATGGCTCCTCAGAAGAGGGCCAGTACTTC. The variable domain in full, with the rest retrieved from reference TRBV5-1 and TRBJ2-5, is KAGVTQTPRYLIKTRGQQVTLSCSPISGHRSVSWYQQTPGQGLQFLFEYFSETQRNKGNFPGRFSGRQFSNSRSEMNVSTLELGDSALYLCASSLYGSSEEGQYFGPGTRLLVL.

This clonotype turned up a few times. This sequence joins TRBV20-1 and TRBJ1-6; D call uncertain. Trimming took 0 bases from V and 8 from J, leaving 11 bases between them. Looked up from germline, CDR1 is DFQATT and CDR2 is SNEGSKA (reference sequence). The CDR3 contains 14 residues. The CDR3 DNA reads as TGCAGTGCTAGAGATCCCTATGGGTATTCACCCCTCCACTTT. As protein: CSARDPYGYSPLHF.

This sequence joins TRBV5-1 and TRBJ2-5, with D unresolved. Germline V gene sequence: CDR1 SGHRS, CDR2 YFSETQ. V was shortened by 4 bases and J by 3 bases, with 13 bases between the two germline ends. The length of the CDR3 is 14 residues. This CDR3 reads CASSEVGPEETQYF. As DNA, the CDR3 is TGCGCCAGCAGCGAGGTGGGCCCCGAAGAGACCCAGTACTTC.

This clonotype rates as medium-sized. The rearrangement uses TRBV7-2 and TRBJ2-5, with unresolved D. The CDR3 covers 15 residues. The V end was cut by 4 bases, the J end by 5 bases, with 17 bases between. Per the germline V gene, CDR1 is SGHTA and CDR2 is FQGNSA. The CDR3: CASSSRSPGRETQYF. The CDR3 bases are TGTGCCAGCAGCTCGCGGTCCCCCGGGCGGGAGACCCAGTACTTC.